The T cell receptor (beta chain) under discussion was sequenced for a study of T-cell reconstitution after alpha-beta-depleted transplantation in children. With 1 base removed from V and 1 base from J, the gap between germline ends came to 10 bases. CDR3 length equals 14 residues. CDR1 is SQVTM and CDR2 is ANQGSEA in the germline V gene. Overall study results and limits: The origin of high day-60 TCRbeta diversity in some patients lay in surviving recipient T cells and thymic progenitors. Counts and diversity of T cells one year after transplant came mostly from newly produced T cells. Several hundred expanded graft clones reportedly gave rise to the alpha-beta T cells present about two months after transplant.

TCRbeta library preparation incorporated unique molecular identifiers. Each CDR3 protein is one row after TCRdb ran MiXCR on the PCR reads. The table shows 60,000 to 100,000 distinct CDR3 sequences, with around 18% occurring only once. About this clonotype itself: Its matching antigen is unknown.

The V and J genes are TRBV29-1 and TRBJ1-2; the D gene is possibly TRBD1 (5 bases). The sample in question was PBMCs, mostly from graft donor cells, obtained 360 days after TCRalphabeta/CD19-depleted stem cell transplant. This clonotype was sampled from a male patient under 10 years old who had a stem cell transplant for acute lymphoblastic leukemia, so the T cells may come from the graft donor. CDR3 region: CSVEGAGFNYGYTF. The DNA for the CDR3 is TGCAGCGTTGAAGGTGCAGGGTTTAACTATGGCTACACCTTC.